The entry that follows covers one TCR beta chain sequence. What it binds is unknown. This specimen belongs to a study of OX40 agonist ivuxolimab in advanced cancers. Overall study findings and caveats: Some nonresponders additionally presented with little normalized T-cell clonal expansion. The study found among the lowest clonal expansion in partial responders at 0.1-3.0 mg/kg.

In germline, CDR1 is KGHSH, CDR2 LQKENI. The CDR3 covers 15 residues. V shed 6 bases and J 4 bases; nucleotides not matched to a gene: 7. The protocol was immunoSEQ multiplex PCR, while the TCRdb copy is restricted to in-frame clones and leaves out a portion. The sample yields 60,000 to 75,000 clones, roughly 80% seen once. This specimen consisted of CD4+ or CD8+ T cells sorted from blood, obtained in a trial of the OX40 agonist ivuxolimab. The TCR comes from an adult with an advanced solid tumor such as melanoma, head and neck, liver or kidney cancer. This chain links TRBV18 with TRBJ2-7, with 12 positions matching TRBD1. The CDR3 region has the DNA TGTGCCAGCTCGGGGGGACAGGGGGCATGGTACGAGCAGTACTTC. It is translated as CASSGGQGAWYEQYF.